This T cell receptor (beta chain) was obtained from a study of cytomegalovirus exposure and HLA in healthy donors. General study findings and limits: Later on, a genetic analysis was performed. It linked a missense variant in DCLRE1C with V- and J-gene trimming of TCR beta. More clonal expansion characterized HLA-associated TCR beta chains than equally common others in a later analysis.

Comment on this clone: Its specificity is unknown.

This PCR relied on a set of 60 Vbeta primers and 13 Jbeta primers. Sequenced by immunoSEQ multiplex PCR; TCRdb stores in-frame clones only, minus some. The data contain around 160,000 clones, over 60% of them singletons. Germline-derived CDR1 and CDR2 are MNHNS and SASEGT. CDR3 size: 15 residues. The V gene end was trimmed by 8 bases and the J gene end by 4 bases; junction bases not matched to a gene: 10. Input material: PBMCs. The clonotype originates from a middle-aged man in good health and CMV-seropositive. This chain uses TRBV6-1 with TRBJ1-4; 7 nucleotides align to TRBD1. The CDR3 is CASRTGPGGNEKLFF. CDR3 sequence (DNA): TGTGCCAGCCGGACAGGACCTGGTGGTAATGAAAAACTGTTTTTT.